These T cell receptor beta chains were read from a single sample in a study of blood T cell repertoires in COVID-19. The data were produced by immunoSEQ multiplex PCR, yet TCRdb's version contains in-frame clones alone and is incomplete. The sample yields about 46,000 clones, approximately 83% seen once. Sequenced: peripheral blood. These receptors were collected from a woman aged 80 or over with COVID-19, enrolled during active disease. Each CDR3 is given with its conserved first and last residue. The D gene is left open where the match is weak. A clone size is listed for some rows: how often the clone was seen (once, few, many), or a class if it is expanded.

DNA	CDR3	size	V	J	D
TGTGCCAGCAGCAGGTACGAGGGCGAGGGCTACACCTTC	CASSRYEGEGYTF	few	TRBV3-1/TRBV3-2	TRBJ1-2	NA
TGTGCCAGCAGCTTGGGCTCGTCGGGCTACAATGAGCAGTTCTTC	CASSLGSSGYNEQFF	once	TRBV5-4	TRBJ2-1	NA
TGTGCCAGCAGCTTAAAGCCCCCCGTGTGGACTGAAGCTTTCTTT	CASSLKPPVWTEAFF	NA	TRBV7-9	TRBJ1-1	NA
TGTGCCAGCAGCGCCTTGACAGGGTCCTACGAGCAGTACTTC	CASSALTGSYEQYF	NA	TRBV9	TRBJ2-7	TRBD1
TGTGCCAGCAGCGCCCGTGGCGGGGGTGGTGAGCAGTACTTC	CASSARGGGGEQYF	few	TRBV3-1/TRBV3-2	TRBJ2-7	TRBD2
TGTGCCAGCAGCTTGACCGGGACTAGCGGGAGAAATGAGCAGTTCTTC	CASSLTGTSGRNEQFF	NA	TRBV7-2	TRBJ2-1	TRBD2
TGTGCCAGCAGCCCTGGGCAGAACACTGAAGCTTTCTTT	CASSPGQNTEAFF	few	TRBV7-2	TRBJ1-1	NA
TGTGCCAGCTCAGGAGACTCGAATTCACCCCTCCACTTT	CASSGDSNSPLHF	NA	TRBV18	TRBJ1-6	NA
TGTGCCAGCAGTTACTTAGGACAGGGGGCGCGGTACGAGCAGTACTTC	CASSYLGQGARYEQYF	NA	TRBV6-5	TRBJ2-7	TRBD1
TGTGCCAGCAGCCAAGATTCAGGTCGGGGGGGAGGCTACACCTTC	CASSQDSGRGGGYTF	once	TRBV4-2	TRBJ1-2	NA
TGTGCCACCAGCACCTACCCTAGGAGGGTCAATCAGCCCCAGCATTTT	CATSTYPRRVNQPQHF	NA	TRBV15	TRBJ1-5	NA
TGTGCCAGTAGTACCTACAGGGGTGGCAATCAGCCCCAGCATTTT	CASSTYRGGNQPQHF	NA	TRBV19	TRBJ1-5	TRBD1
TGCGCCAGCAGCTTGGGGCCCCCCCCCACAGATACGCAGTATTTT	CASSLGPPPTDTQYF	once	TRBV5-1	TRBJ2-3	NA